This TCR beta chain was observed in a study of blood T cell repertoires in COVID-19 (dated by TCRdb to 2020 to 2021). General notes on the study: The collaborator samples originated in the United States, Italy and Spain and spanned the acute and convalescent phases of COVID-19. The prospective study material was composed of cDNA or gDNA derived from T cells, B-cell-depleted T cells, or PBMCs. Deeply sampled blood TCRbeta repertoires from subjects exposed to, actively infected with, or recovered from COVID-19 were included in the dataset. The repertoires were released in a freely available public database meant as a resource for research on the immune response to SARS-CoV-2. The samples were drawn from the first 160 participants of the ongoing ImmuneRACE study and from over 950 subjects provided by 6 global collaborators. A de-identified subject ID, COVID-19 status, age in years and sex were almost always included in the sample metadata. Where HLA class I and class II types were available, the types were taken from metadata supplied by the sample provider, not from assay-based typing.

TCRbeta CDR3 regions were amplified from genomic DNA by means of the immunoSEQ Assay, a bias-controlled multiplex PCR. On the study's bioinformatics: Nucleated cell counts per sample were estimated from amplification of reference gene primers within the assay. To quantify the absolute abundance of each unique TCRbeta CDR3 rearrangement, sequence reads were collapsed and filtered. For each sample, productive Simpson clonality was calculated as the square root of Simpson's diversity index across productive rearrangements. TCRdb carries this immuneACCESS record with in-frame sequences only. Its versions omit some clonotypes, under half of them owing to an unresolved V gene in the studies checked, with the rest unexplained. D and trimming come from the DNA, and the V and J calls and clone size come from that table. This sample comprises hundreds of thousands of clones, about 83% of them detected only once. The ten largest clonotypes hold 2% to 3% of the sample.

Findings and caveats that apply to the study as a whole: Clinical and demographic metadata were provided uncurated, with the amount varying by source and participant.

Whole blood was collected in K2EDTA tubes by collaborating institutions according to the institutions' own protocols. Collaborator samples were shipped for TCRbeta analysis as frozen whole blood, isolated PBMCs, or DNA extracted from either sample type. Relative to germline, V is missing 8 bases and J is missing 6 bases, with 14 bases of the junction outside any gene match. The germline V gene specifies SNHLY as CDR1 and FYNNEI as CDR2. From the cysteine through the phenylalanine, the CDR3 covers 15 amino acids. The kept DNA is CDR3 alone, 45 bases in frame from the first base. On this clone itself: It has no known antigen specificity. Base qualities are not provided; no much larger clone lies one nucleotide away.

The rearrangement joined TRBV2 to TRBJ2-5; 8 junctional bases match TRBD1. This TCR was sampled from a woman aged 40 to 50 with active or convalescent COVID-19. Sequencing was performed on peripheral blood. The CDR3 loop reads CASSYGRGLDQTQYF. The bases read TGTGCCAGCTCCTACGGCAGGGGGCTGGATCAGACCCAGTACTTC.